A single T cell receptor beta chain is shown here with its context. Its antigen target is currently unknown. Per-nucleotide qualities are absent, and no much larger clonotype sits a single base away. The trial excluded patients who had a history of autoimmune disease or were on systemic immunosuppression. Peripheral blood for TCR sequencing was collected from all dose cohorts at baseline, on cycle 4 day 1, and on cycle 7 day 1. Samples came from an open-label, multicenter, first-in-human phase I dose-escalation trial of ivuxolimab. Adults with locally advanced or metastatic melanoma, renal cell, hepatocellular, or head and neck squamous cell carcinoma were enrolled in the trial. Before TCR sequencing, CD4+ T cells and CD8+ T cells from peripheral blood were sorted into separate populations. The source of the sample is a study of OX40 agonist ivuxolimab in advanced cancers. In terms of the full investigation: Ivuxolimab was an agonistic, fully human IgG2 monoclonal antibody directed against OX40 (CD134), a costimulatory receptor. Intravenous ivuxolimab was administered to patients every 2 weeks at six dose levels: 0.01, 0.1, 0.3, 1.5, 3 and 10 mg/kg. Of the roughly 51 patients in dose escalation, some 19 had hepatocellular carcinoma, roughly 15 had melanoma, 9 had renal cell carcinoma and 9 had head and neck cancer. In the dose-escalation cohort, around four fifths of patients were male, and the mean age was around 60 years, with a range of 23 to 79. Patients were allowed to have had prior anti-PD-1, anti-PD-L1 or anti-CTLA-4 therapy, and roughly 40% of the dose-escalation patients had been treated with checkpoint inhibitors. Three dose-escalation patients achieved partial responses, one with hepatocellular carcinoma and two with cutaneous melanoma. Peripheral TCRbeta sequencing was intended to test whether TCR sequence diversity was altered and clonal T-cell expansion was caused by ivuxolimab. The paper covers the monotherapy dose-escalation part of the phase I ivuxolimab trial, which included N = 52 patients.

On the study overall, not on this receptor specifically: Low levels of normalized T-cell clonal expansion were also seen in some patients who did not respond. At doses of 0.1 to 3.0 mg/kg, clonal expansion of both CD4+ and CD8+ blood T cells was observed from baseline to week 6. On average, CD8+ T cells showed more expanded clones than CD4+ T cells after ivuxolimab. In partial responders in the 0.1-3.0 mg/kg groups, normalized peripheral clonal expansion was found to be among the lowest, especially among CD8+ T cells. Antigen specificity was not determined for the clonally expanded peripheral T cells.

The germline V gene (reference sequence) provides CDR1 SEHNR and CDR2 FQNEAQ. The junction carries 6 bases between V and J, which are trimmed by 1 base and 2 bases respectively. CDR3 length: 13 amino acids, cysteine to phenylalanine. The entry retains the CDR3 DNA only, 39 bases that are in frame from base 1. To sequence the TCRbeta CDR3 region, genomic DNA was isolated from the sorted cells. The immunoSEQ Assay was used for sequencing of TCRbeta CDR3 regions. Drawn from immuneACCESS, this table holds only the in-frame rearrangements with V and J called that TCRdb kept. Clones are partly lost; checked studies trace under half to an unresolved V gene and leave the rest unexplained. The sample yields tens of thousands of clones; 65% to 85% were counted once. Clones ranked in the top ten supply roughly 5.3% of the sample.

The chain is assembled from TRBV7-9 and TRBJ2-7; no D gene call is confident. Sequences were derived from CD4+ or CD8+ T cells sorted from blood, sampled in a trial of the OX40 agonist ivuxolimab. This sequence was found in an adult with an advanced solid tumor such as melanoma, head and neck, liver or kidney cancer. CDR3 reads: CASSLGGTYEQYF. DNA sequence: TGTGCCAGCAGCTTAGGGGGTACCTACGAGCAGTACTTC. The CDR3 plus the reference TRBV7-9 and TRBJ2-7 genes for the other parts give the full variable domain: DTGVSQNPRHKITKRGQNVTFRCDPISEHNRLYWYRQTLGQGPEFLTYFQNEAQLEKSRLLSDRFSAERPKGSFSTLEIQRTEQGDSAMYLCASSLGGTYEQYFGPGTRLTVT.